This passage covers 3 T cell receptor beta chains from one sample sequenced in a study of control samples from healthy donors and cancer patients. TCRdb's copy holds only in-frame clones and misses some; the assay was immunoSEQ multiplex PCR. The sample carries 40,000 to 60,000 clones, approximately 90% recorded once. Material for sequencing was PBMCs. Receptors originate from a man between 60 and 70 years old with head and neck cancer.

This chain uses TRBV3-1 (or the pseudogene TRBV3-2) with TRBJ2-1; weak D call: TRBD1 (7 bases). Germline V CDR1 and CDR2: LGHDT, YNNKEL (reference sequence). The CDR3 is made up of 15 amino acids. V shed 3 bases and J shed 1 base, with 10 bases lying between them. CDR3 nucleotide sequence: TGTGCCAGCAGCCAGCAGGGGGGATCCTACAATGAGCAGTTCTTC. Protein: CASSQQGGSYNEQFF.

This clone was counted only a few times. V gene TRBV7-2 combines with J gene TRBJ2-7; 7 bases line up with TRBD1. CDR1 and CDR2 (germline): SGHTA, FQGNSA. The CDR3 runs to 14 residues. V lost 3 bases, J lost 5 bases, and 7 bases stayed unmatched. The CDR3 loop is CASSFTYRGDEQYF. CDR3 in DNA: TGTGCCAGCAGCTTTACGTACAGGGGCGACGAGCAGTACTTC.

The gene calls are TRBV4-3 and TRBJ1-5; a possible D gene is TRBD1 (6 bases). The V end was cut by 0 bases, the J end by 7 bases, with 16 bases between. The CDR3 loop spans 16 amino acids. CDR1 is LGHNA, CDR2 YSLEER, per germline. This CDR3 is CASSQDPWVGGQPQHF. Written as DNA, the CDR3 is TGCGCCAGCAGCCAAGATCCGTGGGTAGGGGGGCAGCCCCAGCATTTT.